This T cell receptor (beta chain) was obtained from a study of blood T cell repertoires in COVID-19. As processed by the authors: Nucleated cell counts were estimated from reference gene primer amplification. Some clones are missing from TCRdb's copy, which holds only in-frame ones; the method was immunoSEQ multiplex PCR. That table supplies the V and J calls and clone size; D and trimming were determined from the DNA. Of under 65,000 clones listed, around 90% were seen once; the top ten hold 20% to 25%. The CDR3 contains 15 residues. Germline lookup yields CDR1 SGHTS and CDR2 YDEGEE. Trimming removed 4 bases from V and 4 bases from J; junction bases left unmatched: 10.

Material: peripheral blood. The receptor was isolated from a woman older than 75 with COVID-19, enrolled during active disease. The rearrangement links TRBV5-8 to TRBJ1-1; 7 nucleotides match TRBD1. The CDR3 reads CASSLHRQGVTEAFF. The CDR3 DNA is TGTGCCAGCAGCCTACACCGACAGGGAGTCACTGAAGCTTTCTTT.